This TCR beta chain was captured by sequencing in a study of identical twins. TCRdb itself ran the 5' RACE reads through MiXCR, one entry per CDR3 protein. The top ten clones hold less than 0.35% of a sample with around 1.7 million distinct CDR3 sequences, 32% of them seen once. The source of this sequence is a newborn girl in good health. The sequencing input was cord blood.

CDR3 coding DNA: TGCGCCAGCAGCATCCCGACAGGAAGGTACGAGCAGTACTTC. This sequence encodes CASSIPTGRYEQYF. V and J are TRBV5-1 and TRBJ2-7; tentatively, D is TRBD1 (6 bases). From germline, CDR1 is SGHRS and CDR2 YFSETQ. Trimming removed 4 bases at V and 4 bases at J, with 15 bases between. The CDR3 runs 14 residues.